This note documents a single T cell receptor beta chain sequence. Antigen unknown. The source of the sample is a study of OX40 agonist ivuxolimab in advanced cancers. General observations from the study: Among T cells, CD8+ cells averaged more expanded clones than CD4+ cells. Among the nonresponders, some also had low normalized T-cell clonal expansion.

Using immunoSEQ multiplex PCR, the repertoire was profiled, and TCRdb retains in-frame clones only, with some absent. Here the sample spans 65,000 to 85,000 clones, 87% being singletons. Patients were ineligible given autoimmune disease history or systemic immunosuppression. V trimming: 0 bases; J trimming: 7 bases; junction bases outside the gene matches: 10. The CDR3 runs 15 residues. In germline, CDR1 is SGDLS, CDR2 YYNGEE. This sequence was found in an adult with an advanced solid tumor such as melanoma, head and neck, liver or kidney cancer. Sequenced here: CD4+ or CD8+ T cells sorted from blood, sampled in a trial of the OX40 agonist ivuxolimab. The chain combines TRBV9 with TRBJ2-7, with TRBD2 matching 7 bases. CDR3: CASSVAGGGPEEQYF. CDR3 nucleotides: TGTGCCAGCAGCGTAGCGGGGGGAGGGCCGGAGGAGCAGTACTTC.